This T cell receptor beta chain was sequenced for a study of T cell clonotyping in hematopoietic cell transplantation. Study observations and caveats: No sorting was done, leaving CD4 and CD8 contributions mixed.

With regard to this clone: The target antigen is unknown.

V was trimmed by 4 bases and J by 6 bases, leaving 15 bases between them. CDR3 length: 14 residues. Germline CDR1 and CDR2: GTSNPN and SVGIG (reference sequence). Repertoires were generated with immunoSEQ multiplex PCR, while TCRdb's copy carries only in-frame clones and drops some. The top ten hold 12% of the sample, which has 15,000 to 20,000 clones, approximately 60% seen once. Source: PBMCs, taken 30 days after allogeneic stem cell transplant. The chain employs TRBV30 and TRBJ2-2; D might be TRBD2 (5 bases). This receptor was obtained from a male patient aged 45-60 years who had an allogeneic stem cell transplant from an unrelated donor, so T cells may come from the graft donor. Some clones in this sample may be carry-over from other donors' samples. The CDR3 DNA reads as TGTGCCTGGAAGGGAGTCAGTGACGCCGGGGAGCTGTTTTTT. This encodes CAWKGVSDAGELFF.